This T cell receptor beta chain appears in the sequencing data of a study of T cell responses to AZD1222 COVID-19 vaccine. Overall study: Some second doses came at about 4 weeks and others at about 12 weeks; these were pooled. Study results and limitations: It was only 6 or 7 AZD1222 recipients who were seropositive at baseline. Most donors were white British and more were female, and clonal diversity was possibly underestimated. Repertoire sampling was restricted to post-peak T cell response timepoints.

As regards this clone: The antigen is unknown.

The repertoire was sequenced with immunoSEQ multiplex PCR; TCRdb's copy has only in-frame clones and lacks some. The table shows tens of thousands of clones, with roughly 80% occurring only once. Sequenced material: peripheral blood, taken on day 0 of AZD1222 vaccination. The clonotype was recovered from an adult in good health.

The CDR3 DNA reads TGTGCCAGCAGCCAACACGGGACTTCTAGCACAGATACGCAGTATTTT. Translating it yields CASSQHGTSSTDTQYF. This chain connects TRBV2 to TRBJ2-3, with a weak D call TRBD2 (6 bases). The V gene lost 6 bases and the J gene lost 0 bases, with 16 bases spanning the gap. The CDR3 runs 16 residues. Per germline, CDR1 SNHLY and CDR2 FYNNEI.